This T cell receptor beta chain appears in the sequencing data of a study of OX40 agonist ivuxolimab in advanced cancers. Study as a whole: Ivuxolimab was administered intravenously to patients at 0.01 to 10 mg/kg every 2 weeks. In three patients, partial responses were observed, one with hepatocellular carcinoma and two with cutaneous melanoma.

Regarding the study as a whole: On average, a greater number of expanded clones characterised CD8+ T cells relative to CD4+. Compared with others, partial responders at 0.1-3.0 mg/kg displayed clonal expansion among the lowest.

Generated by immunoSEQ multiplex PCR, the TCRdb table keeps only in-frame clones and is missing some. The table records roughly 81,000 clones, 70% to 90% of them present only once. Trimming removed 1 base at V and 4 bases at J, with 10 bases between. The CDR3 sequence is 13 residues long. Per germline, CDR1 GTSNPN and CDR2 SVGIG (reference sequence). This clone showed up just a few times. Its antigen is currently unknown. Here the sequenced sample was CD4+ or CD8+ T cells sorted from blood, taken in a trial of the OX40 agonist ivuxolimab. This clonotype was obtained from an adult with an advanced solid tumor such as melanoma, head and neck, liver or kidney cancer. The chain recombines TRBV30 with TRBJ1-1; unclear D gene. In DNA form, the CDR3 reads TGTGCCTGGAGTGATCCGGTGGTCACTGAAGCTTTCTTT. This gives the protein CAWSDPVVTEAFF. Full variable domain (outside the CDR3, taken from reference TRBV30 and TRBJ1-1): SQTIHQWPATLVQPVGSPLSLECTVEGTSNPNLYWYRQAAGRGLQLLFYSVGIGQISSEVPQNLSASRPQDRQFILSSKKLLLSDSGFYLCAWSDPVVTEAFFGQGTRLTVV.